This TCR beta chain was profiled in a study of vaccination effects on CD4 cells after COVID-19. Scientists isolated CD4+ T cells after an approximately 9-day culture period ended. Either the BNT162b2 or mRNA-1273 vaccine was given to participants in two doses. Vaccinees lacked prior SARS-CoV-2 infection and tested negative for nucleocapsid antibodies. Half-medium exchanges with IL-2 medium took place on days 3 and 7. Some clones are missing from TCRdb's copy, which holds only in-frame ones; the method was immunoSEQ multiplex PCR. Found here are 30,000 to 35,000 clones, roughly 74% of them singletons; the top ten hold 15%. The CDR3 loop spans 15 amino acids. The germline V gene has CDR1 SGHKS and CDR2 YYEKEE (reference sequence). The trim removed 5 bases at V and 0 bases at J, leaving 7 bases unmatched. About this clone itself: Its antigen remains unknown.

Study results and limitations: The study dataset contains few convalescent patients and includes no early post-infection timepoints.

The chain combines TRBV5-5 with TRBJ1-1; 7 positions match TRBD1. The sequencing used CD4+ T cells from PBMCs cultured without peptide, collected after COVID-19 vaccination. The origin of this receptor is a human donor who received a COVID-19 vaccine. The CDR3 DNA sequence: TGTGCCAGCAGAATAGGACAGGCATTGAACACTGAAGCTTTCTTT. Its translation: CASRIGQALNTEAFF.